The present T cell receptor beta chain was sequenced within a study of tumor-infiltrating lymphocytes in primary liver carcinoma. This clonotype was observed many times. A primer in the constant region served to generate TCR beta cDNA from roughly 450 ng of total RNA. Libraries of TCR beta came from three nested multiplex PCR rounds with slightly modified ARM-PCR. Forward primers for TRBV1-TRBV30 and a C-beta reverse primer served the first two PCR rounds, at 10 cycles each. TCRdb ran MiXCR on the multiplex PCR reads and lists one entry per CDR3 protein. Among under 130,000 distinct CDR3 sequences listed, roughly 85% were seen once. Unsorted bulk tissue (roughly 19-30 mg) underwent RNA and DNA co-extraction. Germline V gene sequence: CDR1 MNHNS, CDR2 SASEGT. The CDR3 has 16 residues. Unmatched junction bases numbered 3, after V lost 0 bases and J lost 5 bases.

The material sequenced was liver tumor tissue from sampling region 3. The subset: tumor region T3, left-lateral pole. The V and J genes are TRBV6-1 and TRBJ2-2; TRBD1 aligns across 10 bases. This TCR came from a man aged 35-49 years with primary liver carcinoma and hepatitis B virus infection. For the CDR3, the DNA is TGTGCCAGCAGTGAAGCTCCGGGACAGGGGACCGGGGAGCTGTTTTTT. This encodes CASSEAPGQGTGELFF.